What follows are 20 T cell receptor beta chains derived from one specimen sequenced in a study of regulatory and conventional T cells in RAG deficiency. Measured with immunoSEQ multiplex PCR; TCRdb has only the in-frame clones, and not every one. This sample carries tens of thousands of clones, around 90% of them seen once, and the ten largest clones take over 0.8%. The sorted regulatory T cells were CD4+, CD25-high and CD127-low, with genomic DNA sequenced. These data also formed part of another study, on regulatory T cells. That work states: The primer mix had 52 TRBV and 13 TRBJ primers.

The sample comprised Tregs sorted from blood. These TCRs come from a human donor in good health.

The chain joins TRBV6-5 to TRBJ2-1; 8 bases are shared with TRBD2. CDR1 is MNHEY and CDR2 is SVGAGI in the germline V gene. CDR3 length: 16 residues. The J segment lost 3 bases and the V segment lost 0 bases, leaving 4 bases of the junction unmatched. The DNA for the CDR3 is TGTGCCAGCAGTTACTCGAGTAGCGGGAACTACAATGAGCAGTTCTTC. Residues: CASSYSSSGNYNEQFF.

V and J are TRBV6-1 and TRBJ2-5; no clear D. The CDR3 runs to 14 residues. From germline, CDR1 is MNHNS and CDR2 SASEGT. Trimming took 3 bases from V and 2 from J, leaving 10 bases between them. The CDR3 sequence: CASSDPGSQETQYF. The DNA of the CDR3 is TGTGCCAGCAGTGATCCAGGCAGTCAAGAGACCCAGTACTTC.

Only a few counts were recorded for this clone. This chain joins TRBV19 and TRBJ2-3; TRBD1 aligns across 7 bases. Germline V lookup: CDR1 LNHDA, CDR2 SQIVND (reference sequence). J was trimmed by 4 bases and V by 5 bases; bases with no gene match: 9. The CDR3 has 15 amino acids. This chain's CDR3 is CASSSTGPYADTQYF. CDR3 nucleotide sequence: TGTGCCAGTAGTTCGACAGGGCCGTACGCAGATACGCAGTATTTT.

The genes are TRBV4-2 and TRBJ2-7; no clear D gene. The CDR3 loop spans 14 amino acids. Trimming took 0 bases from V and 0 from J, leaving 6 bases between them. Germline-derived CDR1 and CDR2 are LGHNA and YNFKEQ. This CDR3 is CASSQDGSSYEQYF. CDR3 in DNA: TGTGCCAGCAGCCAAGATGGCAGCTCCTACGAGCAGTACTTC.

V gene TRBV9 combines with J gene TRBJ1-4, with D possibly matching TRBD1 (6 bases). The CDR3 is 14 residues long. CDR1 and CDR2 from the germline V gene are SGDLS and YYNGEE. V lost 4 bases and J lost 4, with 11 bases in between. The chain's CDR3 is CASSPQGYNEKLFF. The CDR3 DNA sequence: TGTGCCAGCAGCCCTCAGGGGTATAATGAAAAACTGTTTTTT.

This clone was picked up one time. The CDR3 region is CASINQGQGSNEQFF. The DNA for the CDR3 is TGTGCCAGCATCAACCAGGGACAGGGGTCCAATGAGCAGTTCTTC. The chain employs TRBV7-9 and TRBJ2-1; 10 bases align to TRBD1. The V gene's germline CDR1 is SEHNR and CDR2 FQNEAQ (reference sequence). The CDR3 covers 15 residues. The junction had 9 bases not matched to a gene; V was cut back by 7 bases and J by 6 bases.

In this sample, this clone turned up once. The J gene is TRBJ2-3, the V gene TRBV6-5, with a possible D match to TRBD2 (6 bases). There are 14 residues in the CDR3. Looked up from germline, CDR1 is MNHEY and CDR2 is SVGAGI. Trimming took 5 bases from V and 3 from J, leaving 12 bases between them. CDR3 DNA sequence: TGTGCCAGCAGTAGGAGGGGTTTTACAGATACGCAGTATTTT. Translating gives CASSRRGFTDTQYF.

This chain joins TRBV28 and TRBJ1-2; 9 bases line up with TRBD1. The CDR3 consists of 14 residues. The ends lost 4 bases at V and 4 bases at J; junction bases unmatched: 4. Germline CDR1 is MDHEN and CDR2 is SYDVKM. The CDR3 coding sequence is TGTGCCAGCAGTTCCACAGGGGGCGGCTATGGCTACACCTTC. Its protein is CASSSTGGGYGYTF.

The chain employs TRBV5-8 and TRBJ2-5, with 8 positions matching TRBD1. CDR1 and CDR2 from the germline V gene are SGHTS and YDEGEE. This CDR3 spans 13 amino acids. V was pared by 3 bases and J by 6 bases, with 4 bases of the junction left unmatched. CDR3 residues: CASSSTGGKTQYF. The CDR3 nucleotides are TGTGCCAGCAGCTCAACAGGGGGGAAGACCCAGTACTTC.

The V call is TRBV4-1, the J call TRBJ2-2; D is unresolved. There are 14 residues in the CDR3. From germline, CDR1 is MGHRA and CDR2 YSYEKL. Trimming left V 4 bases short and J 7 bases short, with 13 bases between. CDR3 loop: CASSPHTAGGELFF. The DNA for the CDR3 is TGCGCCAGCAGCCCCCACACGGCCGGCGGGGAGCTGTTTTTT.

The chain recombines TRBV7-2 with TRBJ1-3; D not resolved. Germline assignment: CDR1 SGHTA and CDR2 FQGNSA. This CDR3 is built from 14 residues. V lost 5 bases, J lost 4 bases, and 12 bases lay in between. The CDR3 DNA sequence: TGTGCCAGCAGCGATAGTTATTTCGGAAACACCATATATTTT. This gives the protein CASSDSYFGNTIYF. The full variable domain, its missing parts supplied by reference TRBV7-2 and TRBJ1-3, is GAGVSQSPSNKVTEKGKDVELRCDPISGHTALYWYRQSLGQGLEFLIYFQGNSAPDKSGLPSDRFSAERTGGSVSTLTIQRTQQEDSAVYLCASSDSYFGNTIYFGEGSWLTVV.

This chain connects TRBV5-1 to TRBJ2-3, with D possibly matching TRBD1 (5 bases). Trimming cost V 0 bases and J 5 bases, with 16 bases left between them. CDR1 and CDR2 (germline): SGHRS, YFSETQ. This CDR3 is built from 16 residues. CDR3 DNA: TGCGCCAGCAGCTTGGGGGGCGTGGGGCCGGGAGATACGCAGTATTTT. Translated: CASSLGGVGPGDTQYF.

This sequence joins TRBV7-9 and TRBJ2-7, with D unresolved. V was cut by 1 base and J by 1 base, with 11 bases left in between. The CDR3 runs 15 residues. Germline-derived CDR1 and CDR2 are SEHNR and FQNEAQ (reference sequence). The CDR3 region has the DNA TGTGCCAGCAGCTTAGGCGCGTGGATTTCCTACGAGCAGTACTTC. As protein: CASSLGAWISYEQYF.

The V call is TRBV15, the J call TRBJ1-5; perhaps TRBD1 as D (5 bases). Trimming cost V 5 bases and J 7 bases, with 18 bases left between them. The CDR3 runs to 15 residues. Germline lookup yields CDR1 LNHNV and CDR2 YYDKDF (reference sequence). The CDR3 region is CATSGSIRAEQPQHF. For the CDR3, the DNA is TGTGCCACCAGCGGTTCTATCAGGGCCGAACAGCCCCAGCATTTT.

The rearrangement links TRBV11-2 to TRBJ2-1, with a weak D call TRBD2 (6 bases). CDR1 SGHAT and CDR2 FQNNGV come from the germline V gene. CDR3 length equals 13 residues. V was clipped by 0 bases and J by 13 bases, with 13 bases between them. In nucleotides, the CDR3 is TGTGCCAGCAGCTTAGAGGACTATATGAAACAGTTCTTC. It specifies CASSLEDYMKQFF. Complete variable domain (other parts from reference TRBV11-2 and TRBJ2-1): EAGVAQSPRYKIIEKRQSVAFWCNPISGHATLYWYQQILGQGPKLLIQFQNNGVVDDSQLPKDRFSAERLKGVDSTLKIQPAKLEDSAVYLCASSLEDYMKQFFGPGTRLTVL.

The CDR3 DNA reads TGTGCCAGCAGCTTTGGGAACACTGAAGCTTTCTTT. It codes for CASSFGNTEAFF. The J gene is TRBJ1-1, the V gene TRBV7-2, with D hard to call. Germline CDR1 and CDR2: SGHTA and FQGNSA. V lost 3 bases to trimming and J lost 1 base, with 3 bases between them. The CDR3 extends over 12 amino acids.

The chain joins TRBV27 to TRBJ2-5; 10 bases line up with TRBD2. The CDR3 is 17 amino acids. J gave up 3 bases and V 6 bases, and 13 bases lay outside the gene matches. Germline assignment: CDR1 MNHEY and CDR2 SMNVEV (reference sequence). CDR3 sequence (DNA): TGTGCCAGCAGCCCGGGACTAGCGCGGAGGCCGGAAGAGACCCAGTACTTC. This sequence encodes CASSPGLARRPEETQYF.

The CDR3 loop reads CATTGGLTGELFF. DNA of the CDR3: TGTGCTACCACGGGGGGGCTCACCGGGGAGCTGTTTTTT. The J gene is TRBJ2-2, the V gene TRBV7-7; 8 bases are a match to TRBD2. This CDR3 has 13 residues. Per the germline V gene, CDR1 is SSHAT and CDR2 is FNYEAQ (reference sequence).

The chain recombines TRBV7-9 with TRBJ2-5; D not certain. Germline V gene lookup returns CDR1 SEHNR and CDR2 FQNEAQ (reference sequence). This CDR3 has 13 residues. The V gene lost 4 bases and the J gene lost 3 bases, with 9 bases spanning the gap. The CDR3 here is CASSSAPKETQYF. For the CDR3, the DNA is TGTGCCAGCAGCTCTGCACCGAAAGAGACCCAGTACTTC.

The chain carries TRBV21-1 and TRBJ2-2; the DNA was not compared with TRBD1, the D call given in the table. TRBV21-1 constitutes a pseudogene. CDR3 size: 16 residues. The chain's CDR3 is CASSNKLTGVTGELFF. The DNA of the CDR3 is TGTGCCAGCAGCAACAAACTGACAGGGGTCACCGGGGAGCTGTTTTTT.